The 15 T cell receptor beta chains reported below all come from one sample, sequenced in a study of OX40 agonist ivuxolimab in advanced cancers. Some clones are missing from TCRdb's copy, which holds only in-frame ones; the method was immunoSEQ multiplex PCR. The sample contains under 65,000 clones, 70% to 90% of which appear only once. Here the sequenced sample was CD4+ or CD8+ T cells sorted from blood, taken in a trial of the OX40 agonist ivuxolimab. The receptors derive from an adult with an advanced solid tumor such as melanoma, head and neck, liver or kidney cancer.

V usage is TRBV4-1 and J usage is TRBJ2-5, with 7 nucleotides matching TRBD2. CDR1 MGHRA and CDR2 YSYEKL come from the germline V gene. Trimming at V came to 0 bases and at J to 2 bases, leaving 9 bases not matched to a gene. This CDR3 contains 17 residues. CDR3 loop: CASSQEGLPGGQETQYF. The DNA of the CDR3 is TGCGCCAGCAGCCAAGAAGGGTTACCGGGAGGACAAGAGACCCAGTACTTC.

CDR3 coding DNA: TGTGCCAGCAGGGGGGTTAGCACAGATACGCAGTATTTT. Protein sequence: CASRGVSTDTQYF. The chain couples TRBV9 to TRBJ2-3; D possibly matches TRBD1 or TRBD2 (5 bases each). This CDR3 comprises 13 residues. In germline, CDR1 is SGDLS, CDR2 YYNGEE. Trimming took 5 bases from V and 0 from J, leaving 7 bases between them.

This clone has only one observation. The CDR3 reads CASSLTADTQYF. CDR3 DNA: TGTGCCAGCAGCCTTACAGCAGATACGCAGTATTTT. The genes are TRBV6-6 and TRBJ2-3; D uncertain. Germline loops: CDR1 MNHNY, CDR2 SVGAGI (reference sequence). V shed 6 bases and J shed 4 bases, with 8 bases lying between them. The CDR3 consists of 12 residues.

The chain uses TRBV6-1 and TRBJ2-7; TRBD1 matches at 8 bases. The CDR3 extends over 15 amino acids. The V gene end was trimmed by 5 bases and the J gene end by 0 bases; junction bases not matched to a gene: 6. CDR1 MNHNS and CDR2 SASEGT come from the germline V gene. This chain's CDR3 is CASSFRGQDSYEQYF. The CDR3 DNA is TGTGCCAGCAGTTTCCGGGGACAGGACTCCTACGAGCAGTACTTC.

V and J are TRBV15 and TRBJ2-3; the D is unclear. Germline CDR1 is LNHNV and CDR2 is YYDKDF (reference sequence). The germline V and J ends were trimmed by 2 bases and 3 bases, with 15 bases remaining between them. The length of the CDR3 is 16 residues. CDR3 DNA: TGTGCCACCAGCAGAACGACCGCGGCGAGGACAGATACGCAGTATTTT. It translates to CATSRTTAARTDTQYF.

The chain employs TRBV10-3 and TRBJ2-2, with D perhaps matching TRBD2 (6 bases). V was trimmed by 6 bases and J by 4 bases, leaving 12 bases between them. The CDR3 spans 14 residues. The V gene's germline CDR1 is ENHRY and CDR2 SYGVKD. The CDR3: CAIRLGTGTGELFF. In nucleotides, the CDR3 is TGTGCCATCAGATTAGGGACTGGCACCGGGGAGCTGTTTTTT.

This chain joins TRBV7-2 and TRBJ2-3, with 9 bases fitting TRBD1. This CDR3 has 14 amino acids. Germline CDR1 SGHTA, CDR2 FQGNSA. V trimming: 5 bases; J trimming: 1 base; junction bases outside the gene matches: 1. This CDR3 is CASSRTGGTDTQYF. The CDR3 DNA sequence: TGTGCCAGCAGCCGGACAGGGGGCACAGATACGCAGTATTTT.

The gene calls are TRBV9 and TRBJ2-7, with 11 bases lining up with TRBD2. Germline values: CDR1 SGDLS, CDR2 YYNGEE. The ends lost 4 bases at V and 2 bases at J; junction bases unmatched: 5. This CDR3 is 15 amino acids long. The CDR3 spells CASSPRLAGTYEQYF. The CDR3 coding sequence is TGTGCCAGCAGCCCTCGACTAGCGGGAACCTACGAGCAGTACTTC.

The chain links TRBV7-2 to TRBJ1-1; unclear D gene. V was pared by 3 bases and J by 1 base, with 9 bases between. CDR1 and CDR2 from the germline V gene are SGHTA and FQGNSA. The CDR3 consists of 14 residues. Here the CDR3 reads CASSLALTNTEAFF. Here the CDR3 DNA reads TGTGCCAGCAGCTTGGCCTTGACGAACACTGAAGCTTTCTTT.

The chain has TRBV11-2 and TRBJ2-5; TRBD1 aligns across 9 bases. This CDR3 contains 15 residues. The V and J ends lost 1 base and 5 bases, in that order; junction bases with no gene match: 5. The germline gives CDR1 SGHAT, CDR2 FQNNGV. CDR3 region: CASSLGGQGSETQYF. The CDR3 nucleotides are TGTGCCAGCAGCTTAGGGGGACAGGGTAGCGAGACCCAGTACTTC. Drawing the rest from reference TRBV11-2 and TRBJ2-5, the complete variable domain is EAGVAQSPRYKIIEKRQSVAFWCNPISGHATLYWYQQILGQGPKLLIQFQNNGVVDDSQLPKDRFSAERLKGVDSTLKIQPAKLEDSAVYLCASSLGGQGSETQYFGPGTRLLVL.

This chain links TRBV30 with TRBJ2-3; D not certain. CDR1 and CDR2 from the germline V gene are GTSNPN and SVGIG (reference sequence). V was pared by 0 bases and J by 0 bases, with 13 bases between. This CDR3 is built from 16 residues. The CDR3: CAWSVIGLLSTDTQYF. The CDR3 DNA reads TGTGCCTGGAGTGTAATAGGCCTCCTGAGCACAGATACGCAGTATTTT.

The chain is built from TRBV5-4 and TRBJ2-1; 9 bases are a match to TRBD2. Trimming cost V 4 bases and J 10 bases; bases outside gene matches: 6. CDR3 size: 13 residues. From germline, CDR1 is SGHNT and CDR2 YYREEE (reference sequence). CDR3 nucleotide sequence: TGTGCCAGCAGCGCGGGAGGGGAGGAAGAGCAGTTCTTC. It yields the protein CASSAGGEEEQFF.

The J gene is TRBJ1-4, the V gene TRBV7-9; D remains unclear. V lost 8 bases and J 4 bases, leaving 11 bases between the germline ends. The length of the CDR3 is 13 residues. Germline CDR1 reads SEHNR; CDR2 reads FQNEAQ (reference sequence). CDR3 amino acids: CASRGGYNEKLFF. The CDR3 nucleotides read TGTGCCAGCCGGGGAGGCTATAATGAAAAACTGTTTTTT.

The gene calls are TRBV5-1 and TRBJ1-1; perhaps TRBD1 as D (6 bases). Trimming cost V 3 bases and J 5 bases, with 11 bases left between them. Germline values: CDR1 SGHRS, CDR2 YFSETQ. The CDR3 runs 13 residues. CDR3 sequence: CASSWGGYTEAFF. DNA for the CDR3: TGCGCCAGCAGCTGGGGGGGCTATACTGAAGCTTTCTTT.

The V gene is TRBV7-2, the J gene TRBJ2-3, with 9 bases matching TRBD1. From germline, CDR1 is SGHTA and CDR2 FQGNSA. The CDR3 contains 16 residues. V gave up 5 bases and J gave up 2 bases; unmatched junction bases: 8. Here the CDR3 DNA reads TGTGCCAGCAGCAAACAGGGGGCGACCCACACAGATACGCAGTATTTT. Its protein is CASSKQGATHTDTQYF.